This T cell receptor (beta chain) emerged from a study of cytomegalovirus exposure and HLA in healthy donors. Study details: One earlier analysis, a look at roughly 180 million T cells, found approximately 120 million unique TCR beta sequences. Broader study findings: Both high specificity and high sensitivity reportedly marked the classifier's diagnosis of cytomegalovirus status.

Unmatched junction bases numbered 4, after V lost 5 bases and J lost 1 base. Germline V CDR1 and CDR2: SGHTA, FQGNSA. The CDR3 loop spans 16 amino acids. PCR was performed using 60 Vbeta and 13 Jbeta primers. Clones were sequenced by immunoSEQ multiplex PCR, and TCRdb holds only the in-frame ones, with some missing. The table lists some 130,000 clones, 79% of them singletons. A remark on this clone: Its specificity is unknown.

The sequencing sample was made of PBMCs. The V and J genes are TRBV7-2 and TRBJ2-3, with 12 bases that match TRBD2. The clonotype was recovered from a man aged 40-50 years in good health and CMV-seropositive. CDR3 loop: CASSHGLAGRTDTQYF. The CDR3 bases are TGTGCCAGCAGCCACGGACTAGCGGGGCGCACAGATACGCAGTATTTT.